This is a list of T cell receptor beta chains from one sample in a study of identical twins. From the 5' RACE reads, TCRdb called clonotypes with MiXCR, one entry per CDR3 protein. The table includes hundreds of thousands of distinct CDR3 sequences, under 8.5% detected once. This same sample was also part of a study on yellow fever vaccine responses in identical twins.

Material: PBMCs. Source of these receptors: a woman in her late teens or twenties in good health. The CDR3 runs from the conserved cysteine through the conserved F or W. The D gene is left open where the match is weak. Expanded clones get a size class; other rows say once, few or many, or leave the size out.

clone_size	v_call	d_call	j_call	cdr3_aa	cdr3_nt
few	TRBV12-3/TRBV12-4	-	TRBJ1-1	CASRRGHKDTEAFF	TGTGCCAGCAGAAGGGGCCACAAGGACACTGAAGCTTTCTTT
few	TRBV6-1	-	TRBJ1-4	CASRTGHPGEKLFF	TGTGCCAGCAGGACGGGACACCCGGGAGAAAAACTGTTTTTT
many	TRBV20-1	-	TRBJ2-1	CSEERRGRYNEQFF	TGCAGTGAGGAGAGGCGGGGACGATACAATGAGCAGTTCTTC
-	TRBV5-1	TRBD2	TRBJ2-3	CASSLASASGRAIATDTQYF	TGCGCCAGCAGCTTGGCCTCCGCTAGCGGGAGGGCCATTGCTACAGATACGCAGTATTTT
few	TRBV11-1	-	TRBJ2-3	CASSSSESVVNGTDTQYF	TGTGCCAGCAGCTCCAGCGAGAGTGTGGTGAATGGCACAGATACGCAGTATTTT
many	TRBV2	TRBD2	TRBJ2-5	CASNPPSGWGMGTQYF	TGTGCCAGCAACCCCCCTAGCGGATGGGGGATGGGGACCCAGTACTTC
-	TRBV20-1	TRBD1	TRBJ2-6	CSGTGAPSGANVLTF	TGCAGTGGGACAGGCGCTCCCTCTGGGGCCAACGTCCTGACTTTC
many	TRBV12-3/TRBV12-4	TRBD1	TRBJ2-2	CASSSPGTGSTGELFF	TGTGCCAGCAGTTCTCCCGGGACAGGGTCCACCGGGGAGCTGTTTTTT
many	TRBV20-1	TRBD2	TRBJ2-1	CSASPLGLAGGFEQFF	TGCAGTGCCTCCCCTCTGGGGTTAGCGGGAGGGTTTGAGCAGTTCTTC
many	TRBV6-1	TRBD1	TRBJ1-4	CASRLGTGINEKLFF	TGTGCCAGCAGGCTAGGGACAGGAATAAATGAAAAACTGTTTTTT
many	TRBV3-1	TRBD2	TRBJ2-3	CASSQGTSGGTDTQYF	TGTGCCAGCAGCCAAGGGACTAGCGGGGGGACAGATACGCAGTATTTT
-	TRBV10-2	TRBD1	TRBJ2-5	CASSETGTGATQYF	TGCGCCAGCAGTGAGACCGGGACAGGGGCGACCCAGTACTTC
few	TRBV5-1	TRBD2	TRBJ2-5	CASSLEAGKDETQYF	TGCGCCAGCAGCTTGGAAGCGGGGAAGGACGAGACCCAGTACTTC
few	TRBV7-7	-	TRBJ2-5	CASSLGSGLAGETQYF	TGTGCCAGCAGCTTAGGATCTGGTCTGGCGGGGGAGACCCAGTACTTC
-	TRBV29-1	-	TRBJ2-2	CSVEWSTGELFF	TGCAGCGTTGAATGGAGTACCGGGGAGCTGTTTTTT
many	TRBV3-1	-	TRBJ2-7	CASSQRAGYYEQYF	TGTGCCAGCAGCCAGAGAGCCGGCTATTACGAGCAGTACTTC
few	TRBV12-3/TRBV12-4	-	TRBJ2-6	CASRMGANVLTF	TGTGCCAGCAGAATGGGGGCCAACGTCCTGACTTTC
few	TRBV19	TRBD2	TRBJ2-7	CASSMTSGAYEQYF	TGTGCCAGTAGTATGACTAGCGGGGCCTACGAGCAGTACTTC
few	TRBV28	-	TRBJ2-2	CASSGRRQVTNTGELFF	TGTGCCAGCAGTGGACGACGGCAGGTCACTAACACCGGGGAGCTGTTTTTT
many	TRBV29-1	-	TRBJ1-1	CSVGGGSTEAFF	TGCAGCGTTGGCGGGGGCTCCACTGAAGCTTTCTTT
many	TRBV11-2	-	TRBJ1-3	CASSKTQGSHSGNTIYF	TGTGCCAGCAGCAAGACCCAAGGCAGCCACTCTGGAAACACCATATATTTT
-	TRBV6-1	TRBD1	TRBJ2-5	CASSPGQGLKETQYF	TGTGCCAGCAGCCCGGGACAGGGGCTTAAAGAGACCCAGTACTTC
few	TRBV12-3/TRBV12-4	-	TRBJ2-1	CASSLAGLLNEQFF	TGTGCCAGCAGTTTAGCCGGCCTTCTCAATGAGCAGTTCTTC
few	TRBV20-1	TRBD1	TRBJ2-2	CSARVKQGATGELFF	TGCAGTGCTAGAGTTAAGCAGGGGGCAACCGGGGAGCTGTTTTTT
many	TRBV12-3/TRBV12-4	TRBD1	TRBJ1-4	CASSRQGVNEKLFF	TGTGCCAGCAGCAGACAGGGGGTTAATGAAAAACTGTTTTTT
few	TRBV3-1	TRBD1	TRBJ2-7	CASSHAGQGAGEQYF	TGTGCCAGCAGCCATGCGGGACAGGGGGCGGGTGAGCAGTACTTC
many	TRBV6-5	TRBD1	TRBJ2-4	CASSSDRANGVDIQYF	TGTGCCAGCAGTTCGGACAGGGCGAATGGAGTAGACATTCAGTACTTC
few	TRBV27	-	TRBJ2-5	CASSRDSKETQYF	TGTGCCAGCAGCCGGGACTCTAAAGAGACCCAGTACTTC
few	TRBV5-1	TRBD2	TRBJ2-7	CASSATSGTSYEQYF	TGCGCCAGCAGCGCTACTAGCGGGACCTCCTACGAGCAGTACTTC
many	TRBV7-6	TRBD1	TRBJ2-7	CASSLDSLRGEQYF	TGTGCCAGCAGCTTGGACAGCCTCAGGGGGGAGCAGTACTTC
-	TRBV23-1	-	TRBJ2-1	CASSQSLRGVDEQFF	TGCGCCAGCAGTCAATCTCTCAGGGGCGTGGATGAGCAGTTCTTC
many	TRBV14	-	TRBJ1-1	CASSQQTGLNTEAFF	TGTGCCAGCAGCCAGCAGACAGGACTGAACACTGAAGCTTTCTTT
many	TRBV7-6	-	TRBJ2-3	CASSLALRGGGTDTQYF	TGTGCCAGCAGCTTAGCGCTAAGGGGAGGAGGCACAGATACGCAGTATTTT
few	TRBV24-1	TRBD1	TRBJ2-2	CATAPGDRGLRTGELFF	TGTGCCACCGCCCCCGGGGACAGGGGGCTGAGGACCGGGGAGCTGTTTTTT
-	TRBV29-1	-	TRBJ2-2	CSAPGPRTGELFF	TGCAGCGCCCCGGGACCCCGGACCGGGGAGCTGTTTTTT
once	TRBV12-5	-	TRBJ2-4	CASGRLAGSTQAKNIEYF	TGTGCTAGTGGCCGCCTGGCAGGGTCGACACAGGCCAAAAACATTGAGTACTTC
-	TRBV4-2	-	TRBJ1-1	CASSQDQGVNTEAFF	TGTGCCAGCAGCCAAGATCAGGGTGTGAACACTGAAGCTTTCTTT
-	TRBV18	-	TRBJ2-6	CASSPVVSRSGANVLTF	TGTGCCAGCTCACCAGTGGTCAGCCGCTCTGGGGCCAACGTCCTGACTTTC
few	TRBV3-1	-	TRBJ2-5	CASSQWTGNQETQYF	TGTGCCAGCAGCCAATGGACGGGGAACCAAGAGACCCAGTACTTC
-	TRBV11-3	-	TRBJ2-7	CASSLEGSRYEQYF	TGTGCCAGCAGCTTAGAAGGTAGTCGCTACGAGCAGTACTTC
-	TRBV20-1	-	TRBJ1-4	CSAELGHNNEKLFF	TGCAGTGCGGAGTTGGGACACAATAATGAAAAACTGTTTTTT
many	TRBV20-1	-	TRBJ1-4	CSAPTLTDPIATNEKLFF	TGCAGTGCTCCTACTCTGACAGACCCGATTGCAACTAATGAAAAACTGTTTTTT
few	TRBV4-1	TRBD1	TRBJ2-7	CASSQEDRVEQYF	TGCGCCAGCAGCCAAGAGGACAGGGTCGAGCAGTACTTC
-	TRBV20-1	TRBD1	TRBJ2-1	CSASTSRDRSYNEQFF	TGCAGTGCTAGCACCTCTCGGGACAGGAGCTACAATGAGCAGTTCTTC
many	TRBV5-1	-	TRBJ2-3	CASSTRAADTQYF	TGCGCCAGCAGCACTCGGGCAGCTGATACGCAGTATTTT
many	TRBV4-1	-	TRBJ1-1	CASSQGHSEEPEAFF	TGCGCCAGCAGCCAGGGTCACTCTGAAGAGCCTGAAGCTTTCTTT
few	TRBV5-1	-	TRBJ2-1	CASSSDNSYNEQFF	TGCGCCAGCAGCTCTGACAACTCCTACAATGAGCAGTTCTTC
-	TRBV11-2	-	TRBJ2-1	CASSLDLGTELYNEQFF	TGTGCCAGCAGCTTAGATCTGGGGACGGAGCTCTACAATGAGCAGTTCTTC
-	TRBV11-3	TRBD1	TRBJ2-1	CASSLVGTGGFNEQFF	TGTGCCAGCAGCTTAGTAGGGACAGGGGGCTTCAATGAGCAGTTCTTC
few	TRBV5-1	TRBD1	TRBJ1-2	CASSLARDSYGYTF	TGCGCCAGCAGCTTGGCCCGGGACAGCTATGGCTACACCTTC
-	TRBV20-1	TRBD1	TRBJ2-5	CSAARDSQETQYF	TGCAGTGCCGCCCGGGACAGCCAAGAGACCCAGTACTTC
-	TRBV20-1	TRBD1	TRBJ1-2	CSAVQGVGYGYTF	TGCAGTGCCGTACAGGGGGTCGGTTATGGCTACACCTTC
-	TRBV6-5	-	TRBJ1-4	CASSYSPAATNEKLFF	TGTGCCAGCAGTTACTCGCCCGCCGCAACTAATGAAAAACTGTTTTTT